This T cell receptor (beta chain) was sequenced during a study of blood T cells in healthy people across ages (dated by TCRdb to between 2015 and 2016). Background for the entire study: In model experiments, template switching captured roughly one uniquely barcoded TCR beta cDNA molecule for every two T cells. Age-related changes in TCR beta repertoire diversity were measured in the study by deep sequencing normalized with unique cDNA molecular identifiers. The donors were divided into four age groups: young (average around 16 years), middle-aged (approximately 39), aged (roughly 66) and long-lived (about 84). To avoid experimental bias, donors of different ages were spread randomly across the sequencing lanes. Using the same blood draw, the study looked at two additional independent replicas of 1 million unique cDNA reads for two donors, one aged 18 to 29 and the other aged 80 or older. Beyond this particular receptor, the publication reports: Because profiling used bulk unsorted PBMCs, naive and antigen-experienced compartments could not be compared conclusively. Observed TCR beta diversity per million T cells fell roughly linearly with age, and a significant reduction was already apparent by age roughly 41. There was a strong correlation between observed TCR beta diversity and the percentage of naive T cells measured by flow cytometry. Donor CMV infection status was unknown, potentially confounding age-related changes in expanded clonotypes. Total diversity estimates from one million sequenced T cells were considered lower bounds and underestimates. Compared with the aged group, the long-lived group had more naive CD4+ T cells, fewer expanded clones and increased TCR diversity, a pattern suggesting age selection.

Library preparation used 5' RACE. The reads were generated on an Illumina HiSeq 2500. A second PCR of about 6 to 12 cycles was run with a J-beta primer mix and a sample-barcoded 5' primer. A template-switch 5' adaptor carrying 12 random nucleotides introduced a unique molecular identifier onto each TCR beta cDNA molecule. Each sample yielded at least 2.5 million CDR3-containing paired-end reads. First-strand cDNA was synthesized from all RNA with the Mint cDNA synthesis kit, primed by a TRBC-specific oligonucleotide. After uracil-DNA glycosylase treatment, a first 18-cycle PCR used universal primers M1SS and BC2_uni_R on all cDNA. Under the source paper's analysis protocol: For normalization, 1 million high-quality reads were randomly selected from each sample, with every read carrying a distinct molecular identifier. Reads with shared molecular identifiers were discarded instead of being binned into consensus sequences. MiTCR, set to a Q25 quality threshold and the strictest error-elimination algorithm, was used for CDR3 identification, clonotype clustering and error correction. A nonparametric unseen species model with Euler transformation was used to estimate lower-bound total TCR beta diversity. TCRdb reprocessed the public reads (quality trimming at Q25 with fastp, clone calling with MiXCR) and kept in-frame beta chains. Each entry merges the rows of one CDR3 protein and shows their most common DNA and genes. The V and J calls follow TCRdb's processing rather than the paper's. A total of about 1,000,000 distinct CDR3 sequences appear in this sample, around 43% of them only once. Together, the top ten hold approximately 19% of the sample.

Trimming accounts for 3 bases at V and 3 bases at J, while the number of junction bases matched to no gene is 10. CDR3 length: 17 amino acids, cysteine to phenylalanine. CDR3 DNA is the only sequence kept; it has 51 bases, read in frame from the first base. According to the germline V gene, CDR1 reads KGHDR and CDR2 reads SFDVKD. The roughly 42 donors, aged about 6 to 95 years, were systemically healthy Caucasian individuals from Russia. Each donor gave about 9.7 milliliters of peripheral blood, drawn into EDTA-treated Vacutainer tubes. Ficoll-Paque density-gradient centrifugation was used to isolate PBMCs, with at least 6.5 million obtained per sample. Trizol reagent was used to extract total RNA from PBMCs, with at least 6 micrograms per sample. Naive CD45RAhigh/CD27high T cell percentages were measured by flow cytometry on a PBMC aliquot from every donor. This clonotype was recorded once. Its antigen remains undetermined. Base qualities were left out, and no much larger clone turns up one base away.

The rearranged chain carries TRBV24-1 and TRBJ2-1, and 7 bases in between align with TRBD2. Material for sequencing was blood. The sequence was collected from a woman in her sixties or seventies in good health. The DNA sequence reads TGTGCCACCAGTGATCACGGCGGGGGACGGGTCTACAATGAGCAGTTCTTC. This encodes CATSDHGGGRVYNEQFF.